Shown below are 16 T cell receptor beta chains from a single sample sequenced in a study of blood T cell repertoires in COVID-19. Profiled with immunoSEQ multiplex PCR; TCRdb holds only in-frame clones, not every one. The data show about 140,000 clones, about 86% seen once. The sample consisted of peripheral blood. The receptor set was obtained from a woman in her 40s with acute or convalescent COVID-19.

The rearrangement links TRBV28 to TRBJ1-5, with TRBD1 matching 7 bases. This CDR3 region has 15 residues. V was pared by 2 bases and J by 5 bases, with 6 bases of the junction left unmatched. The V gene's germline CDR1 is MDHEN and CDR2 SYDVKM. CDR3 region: CASSLGGTAYQPQHF. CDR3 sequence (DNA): TGTGCCAGCAGTTTAGGGGGGACAGCTTATCAGCCCCAGCATTTT.

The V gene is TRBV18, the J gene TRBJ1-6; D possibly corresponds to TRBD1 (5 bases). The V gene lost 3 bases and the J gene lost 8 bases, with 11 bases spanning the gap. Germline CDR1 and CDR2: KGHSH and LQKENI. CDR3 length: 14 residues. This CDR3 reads CASSPQGRYSPLHF. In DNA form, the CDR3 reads TGTGCCAGCTCACCTCAGGGCAGGTATTCACCCCTCCACTTT. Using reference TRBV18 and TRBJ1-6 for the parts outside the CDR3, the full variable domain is NAGVMQNPRHLVRRRGQEARLRCSPMKGHSHVYWYRQLPEEGLKFMVYLQKENIIDESGMPKERFSAEFPKEGPSILRIQQVVRGDSAAYFCASSPQGRYSPLHFGNGTRLTVT.

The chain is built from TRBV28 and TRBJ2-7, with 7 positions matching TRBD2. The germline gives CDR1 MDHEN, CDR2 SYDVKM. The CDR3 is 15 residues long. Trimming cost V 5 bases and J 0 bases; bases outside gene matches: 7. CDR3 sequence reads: CASSEASGPSYEQYF. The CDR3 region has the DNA TGTGCCAGCAGTGAAGCTAGCGGCCCCTCCTACGAGCAGTACTTC.

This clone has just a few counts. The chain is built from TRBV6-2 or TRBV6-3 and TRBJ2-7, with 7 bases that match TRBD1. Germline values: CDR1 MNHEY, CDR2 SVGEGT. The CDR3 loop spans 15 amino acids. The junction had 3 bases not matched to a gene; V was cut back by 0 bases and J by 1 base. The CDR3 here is CASSYSGDRSYEQYF. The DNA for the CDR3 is TGTGCCAGCAGTTACTCGGGGGACAGATCCTACGAGCAGTACTTC.

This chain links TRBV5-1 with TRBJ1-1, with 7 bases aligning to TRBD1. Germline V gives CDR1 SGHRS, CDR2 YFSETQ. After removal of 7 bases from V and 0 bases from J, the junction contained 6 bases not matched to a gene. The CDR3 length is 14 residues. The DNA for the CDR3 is TGCGCCAGCGGCCTACAGGGGTTGAACACTGAAGCTTTCTTT. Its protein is CASGLQGLNTEAFF.

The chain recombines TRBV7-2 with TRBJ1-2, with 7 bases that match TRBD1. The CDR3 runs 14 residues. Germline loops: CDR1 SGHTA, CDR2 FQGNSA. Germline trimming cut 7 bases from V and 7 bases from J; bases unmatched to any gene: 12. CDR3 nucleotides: TGTGCCAGCACGTTTCAAGACAGGGCTGGTGGCTACACCTTC. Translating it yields CASTFQDRAGGYTF.

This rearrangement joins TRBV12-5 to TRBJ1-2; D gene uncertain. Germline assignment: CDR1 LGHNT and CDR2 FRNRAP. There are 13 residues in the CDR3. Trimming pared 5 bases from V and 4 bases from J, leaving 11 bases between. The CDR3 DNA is TGTGCTAGTGGTAATAGGGAGGGCTATGGCTACACCTTC. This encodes CASGNREGYGYTF.

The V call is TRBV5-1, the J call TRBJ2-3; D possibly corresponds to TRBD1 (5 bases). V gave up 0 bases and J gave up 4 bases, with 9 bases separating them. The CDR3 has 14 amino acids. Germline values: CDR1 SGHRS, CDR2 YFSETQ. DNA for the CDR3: TGCGCCAGCAGCTTGGTAAGCAGGGCAGATACGCAGTATTTT. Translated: CASSLVSRADTQYF.

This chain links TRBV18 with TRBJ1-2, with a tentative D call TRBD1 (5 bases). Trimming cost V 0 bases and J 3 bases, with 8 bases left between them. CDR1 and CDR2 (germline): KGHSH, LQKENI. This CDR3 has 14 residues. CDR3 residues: CASSPPVRDYGYTF. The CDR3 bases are TGTGCCAGCTCACCACCGGTCAGGGACTATGGCTACACCTTC.

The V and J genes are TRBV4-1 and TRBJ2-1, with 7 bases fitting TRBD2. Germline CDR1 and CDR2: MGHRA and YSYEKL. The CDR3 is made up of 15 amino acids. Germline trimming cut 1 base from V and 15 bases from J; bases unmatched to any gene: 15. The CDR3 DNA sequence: TGCGCCAGCAGCCAAGCAGGGAGCCCCCCGGGAGGTCGGTTCTTC. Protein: CASSQAGSPPGGRFF.

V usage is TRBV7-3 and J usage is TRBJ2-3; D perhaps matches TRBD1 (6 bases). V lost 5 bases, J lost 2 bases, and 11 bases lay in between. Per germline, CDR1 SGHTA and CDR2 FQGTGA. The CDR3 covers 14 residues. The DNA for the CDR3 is TGTGCCAGCAGCGCCACAGGGATCACAGATACGCAGTATTTT. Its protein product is CASSATGITDTQYF.

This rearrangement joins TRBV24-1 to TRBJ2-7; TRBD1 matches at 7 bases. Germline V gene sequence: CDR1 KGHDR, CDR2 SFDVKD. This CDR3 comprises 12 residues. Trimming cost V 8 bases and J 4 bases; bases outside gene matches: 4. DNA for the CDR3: TGTGCCACCAAAGCCAGGGGGTACGAGCAGTACTTC. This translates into CATKARGYEQYF.

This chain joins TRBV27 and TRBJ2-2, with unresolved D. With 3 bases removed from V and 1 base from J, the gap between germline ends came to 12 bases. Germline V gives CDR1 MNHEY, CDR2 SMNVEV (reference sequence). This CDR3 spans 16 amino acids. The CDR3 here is CASSFGHKRNTGELFF. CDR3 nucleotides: TGTGCCAGCAGTTTTGGGCACAAAAGGAACACCGGGGAGCTGTTTTTT.

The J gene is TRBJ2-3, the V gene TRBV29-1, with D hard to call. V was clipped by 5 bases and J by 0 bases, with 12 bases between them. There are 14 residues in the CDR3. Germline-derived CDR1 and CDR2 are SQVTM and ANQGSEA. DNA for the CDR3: TGCAGCGTTTATAAACTATCTAGCACAGATACGCAGTATTTT. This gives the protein CSVYKLSSTDTQYF.

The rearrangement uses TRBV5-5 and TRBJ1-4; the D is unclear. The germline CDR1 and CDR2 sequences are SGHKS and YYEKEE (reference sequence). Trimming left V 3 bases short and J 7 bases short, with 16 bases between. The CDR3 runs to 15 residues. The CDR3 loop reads CASSWEADLGEKLFF. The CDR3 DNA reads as TGTGCCAGCAGCTGGGAGGCCGATCTCGGTGAAAAACTGTTTTTT.

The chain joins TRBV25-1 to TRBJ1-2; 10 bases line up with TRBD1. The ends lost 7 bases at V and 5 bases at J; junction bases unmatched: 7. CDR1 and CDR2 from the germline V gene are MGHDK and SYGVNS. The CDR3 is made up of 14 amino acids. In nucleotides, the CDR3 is TGTGCCAGCACCATGGGGACAGGGGCTTATGGCTACACCTTC. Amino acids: CASTMGTGAYGYTF.